The entry below describes one T cell receptor beta chain. Its target is not known. The CDR3 runs to 16 residues. Germline CDR1 is SGDLS and CDR2 is YYNGEE. V was pared by 0 bases and J by 5 bases, with 11 bases of the junction left unmatched. The sample belongs to a study of cytomegalovirus exposure and HLA in healthy donors. Study-level background: Ancestry clustering placed roughly four fifths of 300 to 400 genotyped donors in the Caucasian-associated cluster. Study results and limitations: Presence/absence results assume similar sequencing depth per donor, which may not hold. Later work found most CMV-associated TCR beta chains apparently HLA-restricted. Analysis was carried out at a later point, and it linked a missense DCLRE1C variant to TCR beta V- and J-gene trimming.

Primers: 60 Vbeta forward and 13 Jbeta reverse. Clones were sequenced by immunoSEQ multiplex PCR, and TCRdb holds only the in-frame ones, with some missing. The sample records around 150,000 clones, over 60% being singletons. J is TRBJ2-7 and V is TRBV9, with 7 positions matching TRBD2. This clonotype was obtained from a male donor in good health and CMV-seronegative. Sequences were obtained from PBMCs. This chain's CDR3 is CASSVGPNRGSHEQYF. The CDR3 DNA follows: TGTGCCAGCAGCGTAGGGCCCAATCGCGGGAGCCACGAGCAGTACTTC.